This T cell receptor (beta chain) was captured in a study of a mutant IDH1 vaccine in newly diagnosed glioma. In the study overall: Treated patients had a mean age of around 40 years and a sex split that was around 60% male and 37.5% female.

Regarding time point: baseline, week 1 (first vaccination visit). The treatment: pre-vaccination baseline after standard-of-care therapy. After removal of 5 bases from V and 7 bases from J, the junction contained 5 bases not matched to a gene. This CDR3 is 13 amino acids long. Germline CDR1 and CDR2: GTSNPN and SVGIG (reference sequence). The method was immunoSEQ multiplex PCR; TCRdb's version includes in-frame clones alone and lacks a portion of them. The sample carries 98,000 or so clones, 70% to 90% recorded once. This clonotype was sampled from a woman aged 45-65 years with glioma. The starting material was PBMCs, obtained from a glioma patient treated with radiotherapy, temozolomide or both. The chain is built from TRBV30 and TRBJ1-4; 9 nucleotides align to TRBD1. The CDR3 DNA reads as TGTGCCTGGGGGGGACAGGGTCTTGAAAAACTGTTTTTT. This sequence encodes CAWGGQGLEKLFF.